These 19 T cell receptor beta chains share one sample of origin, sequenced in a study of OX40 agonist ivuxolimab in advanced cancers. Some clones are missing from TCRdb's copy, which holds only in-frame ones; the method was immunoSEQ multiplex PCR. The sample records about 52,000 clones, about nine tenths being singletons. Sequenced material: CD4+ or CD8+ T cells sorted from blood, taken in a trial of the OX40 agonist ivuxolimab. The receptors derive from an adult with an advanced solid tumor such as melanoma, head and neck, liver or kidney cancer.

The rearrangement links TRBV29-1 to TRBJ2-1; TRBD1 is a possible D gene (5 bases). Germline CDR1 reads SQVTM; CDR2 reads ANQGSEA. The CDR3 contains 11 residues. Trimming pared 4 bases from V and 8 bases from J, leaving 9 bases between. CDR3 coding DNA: TGCAGCGTTGCCCTAGGGGATGAGCAGTTCTTC. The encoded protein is CSVALGDEQFF.

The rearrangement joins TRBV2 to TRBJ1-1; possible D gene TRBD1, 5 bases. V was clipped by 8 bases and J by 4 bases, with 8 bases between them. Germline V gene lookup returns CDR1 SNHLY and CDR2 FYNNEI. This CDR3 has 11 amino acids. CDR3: CASGGGTEAFF. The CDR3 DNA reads TGTGCCAGCGGGGGGGGCACTGAAGCTTTCTTT.

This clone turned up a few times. The CDR3 DNA sequence: TGTGCCAGTAGTACCACATCGACTGAAGCTTTCTTT. Encoded protein: CASSTTSTEAFF. The chain carries TRBV19 and TRBJ1-1; D gene ambiguous. This CDR3 is built from 12 residues. Germline V CDR1 and CDR2: LNHDA, SQIVND (reference sequence). Trimming took 4 bases from V and 5 from J, leaving 8 bases between them.

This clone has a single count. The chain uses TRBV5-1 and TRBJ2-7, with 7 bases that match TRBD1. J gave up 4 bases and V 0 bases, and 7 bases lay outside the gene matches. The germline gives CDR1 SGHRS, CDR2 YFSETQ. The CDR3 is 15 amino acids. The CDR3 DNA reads TGCGCCAGCAGCTTGGATACAGGGGTAATGTACGAGCAGTACTTC. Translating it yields CASSLDTGVMYEQYF.

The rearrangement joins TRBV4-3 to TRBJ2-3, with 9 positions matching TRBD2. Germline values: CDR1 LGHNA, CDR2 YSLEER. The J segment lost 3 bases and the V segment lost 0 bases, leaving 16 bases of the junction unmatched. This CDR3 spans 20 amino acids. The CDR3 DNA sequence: TGCGCCAGCAGCCAAGATCTCAGGTGGAGTAGCGGGGGTAGTACAGATACGCAGTATTTT. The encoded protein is CASSQDLRWSSGGSTDTQYF.

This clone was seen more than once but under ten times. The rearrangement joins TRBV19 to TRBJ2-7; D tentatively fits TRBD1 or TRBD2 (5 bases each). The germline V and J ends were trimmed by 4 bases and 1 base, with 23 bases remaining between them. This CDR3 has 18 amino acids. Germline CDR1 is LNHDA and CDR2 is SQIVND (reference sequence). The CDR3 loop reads CASSTPQVGPRGSYEQYF. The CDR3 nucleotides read TGTGCCAGTAGTACCCCTCAGGTTGGCCCGAGGGGTTCCTACGAGCAGTACTTC.

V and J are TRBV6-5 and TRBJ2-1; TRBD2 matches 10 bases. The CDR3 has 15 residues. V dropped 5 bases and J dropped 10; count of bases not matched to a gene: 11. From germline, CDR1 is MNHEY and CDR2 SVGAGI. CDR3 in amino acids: CASSPLSGGLMEQFF. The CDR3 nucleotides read TGTGCCAGCAGTCCCCTTAGCGGGGGGTTGATGGAGCAGTTCTTC.

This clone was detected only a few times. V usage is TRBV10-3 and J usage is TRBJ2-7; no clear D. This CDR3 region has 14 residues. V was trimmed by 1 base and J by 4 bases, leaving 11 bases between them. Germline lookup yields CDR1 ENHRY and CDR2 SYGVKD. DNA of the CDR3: TGTGCCATCAGTGAGTGGGGTTCGGGTTACGAGCAGTACTTC. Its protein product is CAISEWGSGYEQYF.

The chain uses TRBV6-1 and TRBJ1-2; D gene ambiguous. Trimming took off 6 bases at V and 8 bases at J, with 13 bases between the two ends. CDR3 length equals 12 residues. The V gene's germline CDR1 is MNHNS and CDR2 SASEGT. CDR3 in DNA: TGTGCCAGCAGCTCCTCCTGGGGAGGCTACACCTTC. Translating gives CASSSSWGGYTF.

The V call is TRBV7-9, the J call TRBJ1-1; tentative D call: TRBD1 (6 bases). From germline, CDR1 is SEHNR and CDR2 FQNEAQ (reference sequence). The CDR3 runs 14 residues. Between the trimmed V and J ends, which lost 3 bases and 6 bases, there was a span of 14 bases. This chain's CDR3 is CASSFETGTSEAFF. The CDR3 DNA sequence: TGTGCCAGCAGCTTTGAGACGGGGACATCTGAAGCTTTCTTT.

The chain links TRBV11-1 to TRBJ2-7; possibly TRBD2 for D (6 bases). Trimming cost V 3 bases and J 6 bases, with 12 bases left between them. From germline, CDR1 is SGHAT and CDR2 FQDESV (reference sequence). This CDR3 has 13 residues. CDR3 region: CASSFPGVIEQYF. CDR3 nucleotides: TGTGCCAGCAGCTTCCCGGGAGTAATCGAGCAGTACTTC.

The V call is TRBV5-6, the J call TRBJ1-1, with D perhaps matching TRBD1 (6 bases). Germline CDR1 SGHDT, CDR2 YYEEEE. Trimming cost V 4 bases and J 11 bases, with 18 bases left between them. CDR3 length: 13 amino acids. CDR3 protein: CASSPERGGHAFF. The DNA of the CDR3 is TGTGCCAGCAGCCCCGAGAGAGGGGGACATGCTTTCTTT.

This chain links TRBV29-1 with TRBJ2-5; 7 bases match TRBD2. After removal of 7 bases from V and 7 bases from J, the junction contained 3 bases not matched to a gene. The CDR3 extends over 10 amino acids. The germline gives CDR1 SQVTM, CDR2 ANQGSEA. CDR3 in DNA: TGCAGCGCGGGAGGCGGGACCCAGTACTTC. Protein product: CSAGGGTQYF.

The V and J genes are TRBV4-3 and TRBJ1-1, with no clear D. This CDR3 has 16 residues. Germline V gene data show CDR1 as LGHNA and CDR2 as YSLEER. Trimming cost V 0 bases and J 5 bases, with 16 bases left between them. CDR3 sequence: CASSQDRPPRRTEAFF. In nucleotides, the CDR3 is TGCGCCAGCAGCCAAGATCGGCCTCCCCGTAGGACTGAAGCTTTCTTT.

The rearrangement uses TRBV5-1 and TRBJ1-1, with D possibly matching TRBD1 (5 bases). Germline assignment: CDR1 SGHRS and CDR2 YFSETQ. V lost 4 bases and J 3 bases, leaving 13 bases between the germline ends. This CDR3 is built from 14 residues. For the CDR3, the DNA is TGCGCCAGCAGCCAGGTGGGGGGTGACACTGAAGCTTTCTTT. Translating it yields CASSQVGGDTEAFF.

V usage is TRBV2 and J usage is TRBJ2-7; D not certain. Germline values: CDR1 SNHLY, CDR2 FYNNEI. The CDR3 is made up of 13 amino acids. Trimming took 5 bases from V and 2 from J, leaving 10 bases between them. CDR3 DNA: TGTGCCAGCAGTCCCGGTCAAACCTACGAGCAGTACTTC. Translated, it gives CASSPGQTYEQYF.

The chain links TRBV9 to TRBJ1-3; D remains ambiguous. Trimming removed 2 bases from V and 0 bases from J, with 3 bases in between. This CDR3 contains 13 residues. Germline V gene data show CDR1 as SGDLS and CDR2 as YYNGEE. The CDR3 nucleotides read TGTGCCAGCAGCGTCGACTCTGGAAACACCATATATTTT. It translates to CASSVDSGNTIYF.

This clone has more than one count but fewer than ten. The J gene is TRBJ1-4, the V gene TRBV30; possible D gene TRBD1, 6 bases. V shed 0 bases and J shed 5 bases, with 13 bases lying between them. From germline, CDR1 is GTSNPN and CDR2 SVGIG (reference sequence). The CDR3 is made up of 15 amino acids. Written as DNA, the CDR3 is TGTGCCTGGAGTGTGGGGGGCAGGGAGAATGAAAAACTGTTTTTT. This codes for CAWSVGGRENEKLFF.

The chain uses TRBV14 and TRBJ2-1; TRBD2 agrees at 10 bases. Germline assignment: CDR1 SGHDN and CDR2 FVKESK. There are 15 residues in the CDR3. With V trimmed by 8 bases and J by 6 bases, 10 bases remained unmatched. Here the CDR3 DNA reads TGTGCCAGCGAACCCGGACTAGCGGCTCCCAATGAGCAGTTCTTC. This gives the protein CASEPGLAAPNEQFF. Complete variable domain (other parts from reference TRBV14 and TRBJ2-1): EAGVTQFPSHSVIEKGQTVTLRCDPISGHDNLYWYRRVMGKEIKFLLHFVKESKQDESGMPNNRFLAERTGGTYSTLKVQPAELEDSGVYFCASEPGLAAPNEQFFGPGTRLTVL.